Below are 28 T cell receptor beta chains sequenced from a single sample in a study of T cell changes during pregnancy in multiple sclerosis. Assay used: immunoSEQ multiplex PCR; TCRdb lists only in-frame clones, some missing. Seen here are some 71,000 clones, about 91% observed once, and the top ten hold roughly 1.6%. Here the sequenced sample was peripheral blood, taken after pregnancy. The receptors were sampled from a female donor with multiple sclerosis, enrolled in a pregnancy study.

CDR3 sequence (DNA): TGTGCCAGCAGTTACTCCGGGGACTTGGACTATGGCTACACCTTC. This sequence encodes CASSYSGDLDYGYTF. The chain combines TRBV6-5 with TRBJ1-2; D possibly corresponds to TRBD1 (5 bases). The CDR3 loop spans 15 amino acids. Deletions cut 0 bases from V and 3 bases from J, with 11 bases between. CDR1 and CDR2 from the germline V gene are MNHEY and SVGAGI.

About this clone: The sample contains more than one DNA sequence encoding this CDR3. The chain employs TRBV6-1 and TRBJ2-5; 12 bases fit TRBD2. J lost 5 bases, V lost 2 bases, and 3 bases had no gene match. The germline V gene has CDR1 MNHNS and CDR2 SASEGT. There are 15 residues in the CDR3. For the CDR3, the DNA is TGTGCCAGCAGTGAACTAGCGGGAGGGCCGGAGACCCAGTACTTC. The encoded protein is CASSELAGGPETQYF.

The chain combines TRBV18 with TRBJ2-1; D uncertain. This CDR3 contains 13 residues. Germline assignment: CDR1 KGHSH and CDR2 LQKENI. Trimming stripped 6 bases from V and 8 bases from J, with 14 bases between. CDR3 protein: CASSLSPGDEQFF. The CDR3 DNA sequence: TGTGCCAGCTCTCTTTCGCCGGGTGATGAGCAGTTCTTC.

The rearrangement uses TRBV5-1 and TRBJ2-1; 10 nucleotides line up with TRBD2. Germline CDR1 SGHRS, CDR2 YFSETQ. Germline trimming cut 0 bases from V and 5 bases from J; bases unmatched to any gene: 2. The CDR3 is 15 residues long. Here the CDR3 DNA reads TGCGCCAGCAGCTTGGTCCTAGCGGGAGACAATGAGCAGTTCTTC. Translated, it gives CASSLVLAGDNEQFF.

CDR3 protein: CASSLQTGNAFF. The CDR3 region has the DNA TGTGCCAGCAGTCTCCAGACAGGGAATGCTTTCTTT. The V and J genes are TRBV28 and TRBJ1-1; 7 nucleotides agree with TRBD1. With 5 bases clipped from V and 11 bases from J, the junction kept 8 bases outside the gene matches. This CDR3 spans 12 amino acids. In germline, CDR1 is MDHEN, CDR2 SYDVKM.

The chain carries TRBV7-2 and TRBJ2-5, with D possibly matching TRBD2 (5 bases). The germline V gene has CDR1 SGHTA and CDR2 FQGNSA. The CDR3 loop spans 15 amino acids. The V and J ends lost 5 bases and 3 bases respectively, with 16 bases between them. The CDR3 region has the DNA TGTGCCAGCAGCCGAAGCGGTAGAACCGAAGAGACCCAGTACTTC. Its translation is CASSRSGRTEETQYF.

V and J are TRBV10-3 and TRBJ1-2; D is perhaps TRBD1 (6 bases). Germline V gene data show CDR1 as ENHRY and CDR2 as SYGVKD. V gave up 2 bases and J gave up 4 bases, with 14 bases separating them. The CDR3 extends over 15 amino acids. Here the CDR3 reads CAISENAGESYGYTF. The CDR3 nucleotides read TGTGCCATCAGTGAGAACGCAGGGGAGAGCTATGGCTACACCTTC.

The chain carries TRBV19 and TRBJ2-5, with TRBD2 matching over 7 bases. Germline V gene sequence: CDR1 LNHDA, CDR2 SQIVND (reference sequence). V shed 0 bases, J shed 5 bases, and the junction held 12 bases outside the gene matches. This CDR3 is built from 17 residues. The CDR3 nucleotides are TGTGCCAGTAGTATAGACCAGGGACCCCGAGCGGGGGAGACCCAGTACTTC. Translating gives CASSIDQGPRAGETQYF.

The chain joins TRBV4-1 to TRBJ2-1; D is perhaps TRBD2 (6 bases). The germline CDR1 and CDR2 sequences are MGHRA and YSYEKL. This CDR3 has 17 amino acids. The V gene lost 0 bases and the J gene lost 0 bases, with 12 bases spanning the gap. In DNA form, the CDR3 reads TGCGCCAGCAGCCAAGAAGGAGGGAGTAGCTCCTACAATGAGCAGTTCTTC. Translating gives CASSQEGGSSSYNEQFF.

The chain links TRBV6-1 to TRBJ1-5; the match to TRBD1 covers 7 bases. The J segment lost 1 base and the V segment lost 4 bases, leaving 10 bases of the junction unmatched. CDR1 MNHNS and CDR2 SASEGT come from the germline V gene. CDR3 size: 17 residues. The CDR3 spells CASSAPGGHLSNQPQHF. In DNA form, the CDR3 reads TGTGCCAGCAGTGCCCCAGGGGGGCATCTGAGCAATCAGCCCCAGCATTTT.

The V call is TRBV7-8, the J call TRBJ2-7; 10 bases are shared with TRBD2. The CDR3 has 19 amino acids. The germline V gene encodes CDR1 SGHVS and CDR2 FQNEAQ. V dropped 0 bases and J dropped 2; count of bases not matched to a gene: 13. CDR3 bases: TGTGCCAGCAGCTTAGCTTTAAACGAACTAGCGGGGTCGGCCTACGAGCAGTACTTC. It yields the protein CASSLALNELAGSAYEQYF.

This chain joins TRBV18 and TRBJ2-7; TRBD1 matches 10 bases. CDR3 length equals 17 residues. The germline gives CDR1 KGHSH, CDR2 LQKENI. Trimming at V came to 1 base and at J to 1 base, leaving 7 bases not matched to a gene. Here the CDR3 DNA reads TGTGCCAGCTCACCACTCCCGGGACAGGGGAAATCCTACGAGCAGTACTTC. Translating gives CASSPLPGQGKSYEQYF.

This rearrangement joins TRBV29-1 to TRBJ2-2, with TRBD1 as a possible D gene (6 bases). Looked up from germline, CDR1 is SQVTM and CDR2 is ANQGSEA. The CDR3 has 14 residues. Trimming shortened V by 5 bases and J by 5 bases, and 15 bases separated the two germline ends. CDR3 residues: CSVLLGAGTGELFF. The CDR3 DNA is TGCAGCGTTCTTCTGGGGGCTGGGACCGGGGAGCTGTTTTTT.

The chain couples TRBV7-3 to TRBJ2-3; 9 nucleotides align to TRBD1. The CDR3 consists of 16 residues. The germline CDR1 and CDR2 sequences are SGHTA and FQGTGA. The junction had 7 bases not matched to a gene; V was cut back by 4 bases and J by 2 bases. CDR3 protein: CASSSRTGVITDTQYF. The CDR3 nucleotides read TGTGCCAGCAGCTCAAGGACAGGGGTCATCACAGATACGCAGTATTTT.

This chain connects TRBV5-1 to TRBJ1-1; D unresolved. Trimming cost V 0 bases and J 0 bases, with 6 bases left between them. Germline CDR1 is SGHRS and CDR2 is YFSETQ. The CDR3 totals 14 residues. The chain's CDR3 is CASSLDPVNTEAFF. For the CDR3, the DNA is TGCGCCAGCAGCTTGGACCCGGTGAACACTGAAGCTTTCTTT.

This rearrangement joins TRBV7-6 to TRBJ1-1, with 7 bases matching TRBD1. The length of the CDR3 is 15 residues. V trimming: 2 bases; J trimming: 0 bases; junction bases outside the gene matches: 3. Germline V gene lookup returns CDR1 SGHVS and CDR2 FNYEAQ. CDR3 loop: CASSLRDSVNTEAFF. The DNA of the CDR3 is TGTGCCAGCAGCTTACGGGACAGCGTGAACACTGAAGCTTTCTTT.

The V gene is TRBV7-2, the J gene TRBJ1-2; TRBD1 aligns across 9 bases. The J segment lost 3 bases and the V segment lost 5 bases, leaving 10 bases of the junction unmatched. The germline CDR1 and CDR2 sequences are SGHTA and FQGNSA. There are 16 residues in the CDR3. The CDR3 DNA sequence: TGTGCCAGCAGCCAGGGCAGGACAGGGGCCCACTATGGCTACACCTTC. Protein sequence: CASSQGRTGAHYGYTF.

The V call is TRBV11-2, the J call TRBJ2-5, with a weak D call TRBD2 (5 bases). This CDR3 contains 16 residues. The germline V gene encodes CDR1 SGHAT and CDR2 FQNNGV. Trimming took 1 base from V and 5 from J, leaving 17 bases between them. In DNA, the CDR3 is TGTGCCAGCAGCTTAGCCCCCAAACGGGAATCGGAGACCCAGTACTTC. The encoded protein is CASSLAPKRESETQYF. The full variable domain, in which reference TRBV11-2 and TRBJ2-5 provide the parts outside the CDR3, is EAGVAQSPRYKIIEKRQSVAFWCNPISGHATLYWYQQILGQGPKLLIQFQNNGVVDDSQLPKDRFSAERLKGVDSTLKIQPAKLEDSAVYLCASSLAPKRESETQYFGPGTRLLVL.

This chain uses TRBV6-5 with TRBJ2-5; 11 bases line up with TRBD1. The CDR3 has 14 residues. V gave up 6 bases and J gave up 4 bases; unmatched junction bases: 4. The germline V gene encodes CDR1 MNHEY and CDR2 SVGAGI. In nucleotides, the CDR3 is TGTGCCAGCAGCGTGGACAGGGGGCGAGAGACCCAGTACTTC. Translation: CASSVDRGRETQYF.

This chain joins TRBV7-2 and TRBJ2-7, with D possibly matching TRBD2 (6 bases). Trimming removed 7 bases at V and 4 bases at J, with 14 bases between. This CDR3 region has 13 residues. Looked up from germline, CDR1 is SGHTA and CDR2 is FQGNSA. CDR3 region: CASTGDSGYEQYF. The CDR3, as DNA: TGTGCCAGCACCGGGGACTCCGGGTACGAGCAGTACTTC.

The chain is built from TRBV7-7 and TRBJ2-2; D is undetermined. The CDR3 consists of 13 residues. V was shortened by 5 bases and J by 4 bases, with 8 bases between the two germline ends. In germline, CDR1 is SSHAT, CDR2 FNYEAQ (reference sequence). The CDR3, as DNA: TGTGCCAGCAGCCGGTCCGGCACCGGGGAGCTGTTTTTT. The encoded protein is CASSRSGTGELFF.

The V call is TRBV19, the J call TRBJ1-2, with 7 bases aligning to TRBD1. This CDR3 is 14 amino acids long. Losses at the gene ends were 6 bases for V and 1 base for J; bases not matched to a gene: 5. Germline CDR1 reads LNHDA; CDR2 reads SQIVND (reference sequence). In DNA form, the CDR3 reads TGTGCCAGTAGCCCGGGACAGATTAACTATGGCTACACCTTC. It is translated as CASSPGQINYGYTF.

This rearrangement joins TRBV5-6 to TRBJ1-1; maybe TRBD1 (6 bases). With 4 bases removed from V and 1 base from J, the gap between germline ends came to 17 bases. Germline CDR1 and CDR2: SGHDT and YYEEEE. The CDR3 sequence is 16 residues long. CDR3 bases: TGTGCCAGCAGCCGTTCTGGGGGCAGACCGAACACTGAAGCTTTCTTT. Its protein is CASSRSGGRPNTEAFF.

The genes are TRBV28 and TRBJ2-1; 10 positions match TRBD2. Germline assignment: CDR1 MDHEN and CDR2 SYDVKM. After removal of 5 bases from V and 7 bases from J, the junction contained 8 bases not matched to a gene. The CDR3 covers 15 residues. This CDR3 reads CASSATSGAVNEQFF. For the CDR3, the DNA is TGTGCCAGCAGTGCAACTAGCGGGGCCGTAAATGAGCAGTTCTTC.

J is TRBJ1-3 and V is TRBV27; TRBD1 aligns across 9 bases. Germline V gives CDR1 MNHEY, CDR2 SMNVEV (reference sequence). There are 15 residues in the CDR3. J gave up 2 bases and V 5 bases, and 4 bases lay outside the gene matches. The CDR3 bases are TGTGCCAGCAGTCGGGGACAGGGACCTGGAAACACCATATATTTT. Amino acid sequence: CASSRGQGPGNTIYF.

This rearrangement joins TRBV29-1 to TRBJ1-4; D is uncertain. Trimming stripped 4 bases from V and 8 bases from J, with 11 bases between. CDR3 size: 12 residues. CDR1 is SQVTM and CDR2 is ANQGSEA in the germline V gene. CDR3 bases: TGCAGCGTTGCCAAGGGAGGGGAAAAACTGTTTTTT. Amino acids: CSVAKGGEKLFF.

V usage is TRBV11-3 and J usage is TRBJ2-5; D may be TRBD1 (5 bases). Germline V gene sequence: CDR1 SGHNT, CDR2 YENEEA. V lost 5 bases and J 4 bases, leaving 11 bases between the germline ends. The CDR3 loop spans 13 amino acids. CDR3 sequence (DNA): TGTGCCAGCAGCCCGGACACTGGAGAGACCCAGTACTTC. It translates to CASSPDTGETQYF.

This clone was observed once. V and J are TRBV9 and TRBJ1-3, with 10 positions matching TRBD1. With V trimmed by 3 bases and J by 2 bases, 8 bases remained unmatched. Germline V gene lookup returns CDR1 SGDLS and CDR2 YYNGEE. This CDR3 contains 17 residues. CDR3 bases: TGTGCCAGCAGCGCCGGGACAGGGGAAGTGGCTGGAAACACCATATATTTT. It translates to CASSAGTGEVAGNTIYF.